A selection of T cell receptor beta chains follows, all from one sample in a study of T cell responses to AZD1222 COVID-19 vaccine. This table comes from immunoSEQ multiplex PCR, and its TCRdb copy is limited to in-frame clones, with some not included. The profile shows 150,000 or so clones, under 95% of them singletons. Sequencing used peripheral blood, obtained on day 0 of AZD1222 vaccination. These receptors were obtained from an adult in good health. Each CDR3 is given with its conserved first and last residue. The D gene is left open where the match is weak. Clone size is shown for a subset of rows, as once, few, many or a class of expanded clone.

TRBV5-1	TRBJ1-1	NA	NA	TGCGCCAGCAGCTTGAAGAACAGGGCCACTGAAGCTTTCTTT	CASSLKNRATEAFF
TRBV2	TRBJ1-5	NA	NA	TGTGCCAGCCGTCCGGGATTTAGTCAGCCCCAGCATTTT	CASRPGFSQPQHF
TRBV10-3	TRBJ2-2	NA	TRBD1	TGTGCCATCAGTGAGTCGGAGGACAGGGACACCGGGGAGCTGTTTTTT	CAISESEDRDTGELFF
TRBV5-1	TRBJ2-1	NA	TRBD2	TGCGCCAGCAGCCCGGGACTAGCGGGGAATGAGCAGTTCTTC	CASSPGLAGNEQFF
TRBV7-3	TRBJ1-5	NA	TRBD1	TGTGCCAGCAGCACAGAACCGGGACAGGTAAAACATTTT	CASSTEPGQVKHF
TRBV9	TRBJ1-3	NA	NA	TGTGCCAGCAGTGATAATCCTTGGGGGGCGAGGTCTGGAAACACCATATATTTT	CASSDNPWGARSGNTIYF
TRBV6-5	TRBJ1-5	NA	NA	TGTGCCAGCAGTTACTCGAGACCGGGGAGCAATCAGCCCCAGCATTTT	CASSYSRPGSNQPQHF
TRBV24-1	TRBJ2-1	NA	TRBD2	TGTGCCACCAGCCTCACGGGGGGGCGCGATGAGCAGTTCTTC	CATSLTGGRDEQFF
TRBV19	TRBJ1-5	NA	NA	TGTGCCAGTAGTATAGTTCAGAATCAGCCCCAGCATTTT	CASSIVQNQPQHF
TRBV7-2	TRBJ1-5	few	NA	TGTGCCAGCAGCATGCTCCCGGACTCATCAACATATTTT	CASSMLPDSSTYF
TRBV3-1/TRBV3-2	TRBJ1-5	NA	NA	TGTGCCAGCAGCCAAAATAGCAATCAGCCCCAGCATTTT	CASSQNSNQPQHF
TRBV9	TRBJ1-4	NA	TRBD1	TGTGCCAGCAGCGCAATCCCCGGGACAGACTCCGAAAAACTGTTTTTT	CASSAIPGTDSEKLFF
TRBV27	TRBJ2-2	NA	NA	TGTGCCAGCAGTTTTAGCCCCGTCATGACAGGTCCCTCCGGGGAGCTGTTTTTT	CASSFSPVMTGPSGELFF
TRBV27	TRBJ2-1	NA	NA	TGTGCCAGCAGTCCATCCTATTTTAGTGAGCAGTTCTTC	CASSPSYFSEQFF
TRBV6-2/TRBV6-3	TRBJ2-7	NA	NA	TGTGCCAGCAGCCCAGCATACGAGCAGTACTTC	CASSPAYEQYF
TRBV14	TRBJ2-7	NA	NA	TGTGCCAGCAGCCGAGGGGGGGTCCACGAGCAGTACTTC	CASSRGGVHEQYF
TRBV30	TRBJ1-6	NA	NA	TGTGCCTGGAGTCGCTACCAGGGGAGAGATAATTCACCCCTCCACTTT	CAWSRYQGRDNSPLHF
TRBV12-3/TRBV12-4	TRBJ1-5	NA	NA	TGTGCCAGCAGCTTTCTGGGGCAGCCCCAGCATTTT	CASSFLGQPQHF
TRBV10-3	TRBJ1-3	NA	NA	TGTGCCATCAGGGCTGGACAGACTTTTGGAAACACCATATATTTT	CAIRAGQTFGNTIYF
TRBV11-3	TRBJ2-6	NA	NA	TGTGCCAGCAGCTTAGGGGGACCTTACTCTGGGGCCAACGTCCTGACTTTC	CASSLGGPYSGANVLTF
TRBV6-5	TRBJ1-1	few	TRBD1	TGTGCCAGCAGTCAGACAGGGACTGAAGCTTTCTTT	CASSQTGTEAFF
TRBV5-1	TRBJ2-3	once	TRBD2	TGCGCCAGCAGCCGGGAAGGACTAGCGGGGGGGCCCACAGATACGCAGTATTTT	CASSREGLAGGPTDTQYF
TRBV3-1/TRBV3-2	TRBJ1-2	NA	NA	TGTGCCAGCAGCCTAGGCCCGGGTTATGGCTACACCTTC	CASSLGPGYGYTF
TRBV28	TRBJ1-1	NA	NA	TGTGCCAGCAGTTTCAGGGGCGGGTACACTGAAGCTTTCTTT	CASSFRGGYTEAFF
TRBV6-1	TRBJ2-2	NA	NA	TGTGCCAGCAGTGACCATTTGGCAGGTACCCCATTCGCGAACACCGGGGAGCTGTTTTTT	CASSDHLAGTPFANTGELFF
TRBV24-1	TRBJ1-1	NA	NA	TGTGCCACCAGTGAGGGGGGCACTGAAGCTTTCTTT	CATSEGGTEAFF
TRBV27	TRBJ2-7	NA	TRBD1	TGTGCCAGCAGTTTAAATCCCGGAACAGGGGGCTACGAGCAGTACTTC	CASSLNPGTGGYEQYF
TRBV7-9	TRBJ2-5	NA	NA	TGTGCCAGCAGCCCGGCGATAGGCCTACCTCAGGAGACCCAGTACTTC	CASSPAIGLPQETQYF
TRBV11-3	TRBJ2-7	NA	NA	TGTGCCAGCAGCTTAGACTCTGGGGTTTTGAACGAGCAGTACTTC	CASSLDSGVLNEQYF
TRBV5-6	TRBJ1-2	NA	TRBD1	TGTGCCAGCAGCCCTGGGACAGGGTTCTATGGCTACACCTTC	CASSPGTGFYGYTF
TRBV29-1	TRBJ1-1	NA	TRBD1	TGCAGCGTTGGACTCCGGGACAGGGGGTTCGACACTGAAGCTTTCTTT	CSVGLRDRGFDTEAFF
TRBV5-1	TRBJ2-1	NA	NA	TGCGCCAGCAGCTTGGCCCAATTGTACAATGAGCAGTTCTTC	CASSLAQLYNEQFF
TRBV3-1/TRBV3-2	TRBJ1-2	few	NA	TGTGCCAGCAGCAAGGTTTATCCTGACAGTCTTTACAACTATGGCTACACCTTC	CASSKVYPDSLYNYGYTF
TRBV10-3	TRBJ1-4	once	TRBD1	TGTGCCATCAGTGAGTCGATACACACACAGGGGGCACTTGAAAAACTGTTTTTT	CAISESIHTQGALEKLFF
TRBV5-1	TRBJ2-2	once	TRBD2	TGCGCCAGCAGCTCGTTAGCGGGGGGACCCACCGGGGAGCTGTTTTTT	CASSSLAGGPTGELFF
TRBV27	TRBJ2-5	NA	NA	TGTGCCAGCAGTTTAAAAGTGGGGCAAGAGACCCAGTACTTC	CASSLKVGQETQYF
TRBV10-3	TRBJ2-2	NA	NA	TGTGCCGCAAGCCCCAGGGGGAACACCGGGGAGCTGTTTTTT	CAASPRGNTGELFF
TRBV19	TRBJ2-2	NA	NA	TGTGCCAGTAGTCCAAGCGGTGCCTCCTTACACACCGGGGAGCTGTTTTTT	CASSPSGASLHTGELFF
TRBV11-3	TRBJ2-3	NA	NA	TGTGCCAGCAGCTTAGGCCTCTGGACAGCCGATCCAGATACGCAGTATTTT	CASSLGLWTADPDTQYF
TRBV4-1	TRBJ1-5	NA	NA	TGCGCCAGCAGCCCCAATCAGCCCCAGCATTTT	CASSPNQPQHF
TRBV29-1	TRBJ2-3	NA	TRBD1	TGCAGCGTTTTTCGGGACAGTTCGGATACGCAGTATTTT	CSVFRDSSDTQYF
TRBV7-3	TRBJ1-6	NA	TRBD1	TGTGCCAGCAGCTTAACGGGACAGGGTCATTCACCCCTCCACTTT	CASSLTGQGHSPLHF
TRBV9	TRBJ2-3	NA	NA	TGTGCCAGCAGCGTCGGTACCCAGGTAGATACGCAGTATTTT	CASSVGTQVDTQYF
TRBV9	TRBJ2-2	NA	NA	TGTGCCAGCAGCGTAGGGGTGACAGGTTCTGAAACTAGGGAGCTGTTTTTT	CASSVGVTGSETRELFF
TRBV4-1	TRBJ2-1	NA	NA	TGCGCCAGCAGCCAAGTGGATCTAGCGACTTACAATGAGCAGTTCTTC	CASSQVDLATYNEQFF